This is a list of T cell receptor beta chains from one sample in a study of glioma-infiltrating T cells. TCRdb used MiXCR to reprocess the multiplex PCR reads, holding one entry per CDR3 protein. This sample has approximately 110,000 distinct CDR3 sequences, with under 30% found just once. The specimen sequenced was glioma tissue, nonneoplastic brain tissue, or PBMCs (not recorded which). Receptors originate from a human donor with low-grade glioma or glioblastoma, undergoing nonglioma brain surgery, or in good health (not recorded which). The CDR3 runs from the conserved cysteine through the conserved F or W. Each record gives: clone size, J gene, V gene, D gene, CDR3 length, CDR3 protein, CDR3 DNA. The D gene is left open where the match is weak. Size is omitted from some rows. Given values are once, few, many or a class for expanded clones.

>.|TRBJ1-2|TRBV27|.|14
CASSSRGGTDGYTF
TGTGCCAGCAGTTCCCGCGGGGGCACGGATGGATACACCTTC
>.|TRBJ2-1|TRBV12-3/TRBV12-4|.|12
CASSVRHNEQFF
TGTGCCAGCAGTGTAAGACACAATGAGCAGTTCTTC
>few|TRBJ2-5|TRBV5-4|TRBD2|14
CASSFTSAQETQYF
TGTGCCAGCAGCTTTACTAGCGCCCAAGAGACCCAGTACTTC
>.|TRBJ2-1|TRBV11-2|.|14
CASSRCSSYNEQFF
TGTGCCAGCAGCCGCTGTAGCTCCTACAATGAGCAGTTCTTC
>.|TRBJ2-5|TRBV6-1|TRBD1|15
CAGTTDRGRQETQYF
TGTGCCGGCACCACTGACAGGGGCCGCCAAGAGACCCAGTACTTC
>.|TRBJ1-1|TRBV12-3/TRBV12-4|.|15
CASSTRMTVNTEALF
TGTGCCAGCAGTACCCGTATGACAGTGAACACTGAAGCTTTATTT
>many|TRBJ1-1|TRBV25-1|.|12
CASSEIRGAAFF
TGTGCCAGCAGTGAAATAAGGGGGGCGGCTTTCTTT
>many|TRBJ1-1|TRBV19|TRBD1|13
CASSIDTGASAFF
TGTGCCAGTAGTATAGATACAGGGGCATCAGCTTTCTTT
>many|TRBJ1-5|TRBV7-9|TRBD1|15
CASSLGTGEYQPQHF
TGTGCCAGCAGCTTAGGTACAGGGGAATACCAGCCCCAGCATTTT
>many|TRBJ2-1|TRBV6-2/TRBV6-3|TRBD1|14
CASNTGGSYNEQFF
TGTGCCAGCAATACAGGGGGCTCCTACAATGAGCAGTTCTTC
>.|TRBJ2-5|TRBV6-1|.|12
CASRTLTETQYF
TGTGCCAGCAGAACACTCACAGAGACCCAGTACTTC
>many|TRBJ2-7|TRBV6-1|TRBD1|17
CASIRSVRTGGFHEQYF
TGTGCCAGCATCAGAAGCGTGCGGACAGGGGGCTTCCACGAGCAGTACTTC
>many|TRBJ2-5|TRBV6-5|.|14
CASSYSTSVDTQYF
TGTGCCAGCAGTTACTCGACGTCTGTCGATACCCAGTACTTC
>few|TRBJ1-5|TRBV19|TRBD1|16
CASSIGHRGSHQPQHF
TGTGCCAGTAGTATAGGACACAGGGGTTCCCATCAGCCCCAGCATTTT
>many|TRBJ2-1|TRBV20-1|TRBD2|15
CSAGLAGVAYNEQFF
TGCAGTGCCGGACTAGCGGGGGTAGCCTACAATGAGCAGTTCTTC
>many|TRBJ2-7|TRBV7-2|.|17
CASSPRNNPSTTYEQYF
TGTGCCAGCAGCCCCCGAAACAACCCTTCAACCACGTACGAGCAGTACTTC
>many|TRBJ2-1|TRBV6-2/TRBV6-3|TRBD2|15
CASSYVGRARNEQFF
TGTGCCAGCAGTTACGTCGGGAGGGCCCGCAATGAGCAGTTCTTC
>many|TRBJ2-1|TRBV28|.|15
CASSFRGSRYNEQFF
TGTGCCAGCAGTTTTCGCGGCTCCCGATACAATGAGCAGTTCTTC
>few|TRBJ2-5|TRBV9|.|14
CASSVRQEQETQYF
TGTGCCAGCAGCGTCAGACAGGAACAAGAGACCCAGTACTTC
>many|TRBJ2-1|TRBV6-1|.|13
CASSSRGYNEQFF
TGTGCCAGCAGTTCCAGGGGCTACAATGAGCAGTTCTTC
>.|TRBJ2-3|TRBV30|.|11
CAWTKRDTQCF
TGTGCCTGGACAAAGAGGGATACGCAGTGTTTT
>many|TRBJ1-5|TRBV18|TRBD1|16
CASSPFGTGTGQPQHF
TGTGCCAGCTCACCATTTGGGACAGGGACCGGTCAGCCCCAGCATTTT
>.|TRBJ2-3|TRBV5-1|.|15
CASSSDMTSTDTQYF
TGCGCCAGCAGTTCAGACATGACTAGCACAGATACGCAGTATTTT
>.|TRBJ1-5|TRBV5-4|.|19
CASSFYICSANQGFQPQHF
.
>.|TRBJ2-1|TRBV7-2|.|15
CASSLGLASYNERSF
TGTGCCAGCAGCTTAGGTCTAGCCTCCTACAATGAGCGGTCCTTC
>many|TRBJ2-5|TRBV6-2/TRBV6-3|.|17
CASSYSFGDSYWETQYF
TGTGCCAGCAGTTACTCGTTTGGAGATTCCTACTGGGAGACCCAGTACTTC
>few|TRBJ2-3|TRBV29-1|.|13
CSSTVSVTDTQYF
TGCAGCTCGACAGTTTCGGTCACAGATACGCAGTATTTT
>few|TRBJ1-3|TRBV13|TRBD1|17
CASSWLAGTGSGNTIYF
TGTGCCAGCAGCTGGCTGGCCGGGACAGGGAGTGGAAACACCATATATTTT
>many|TRBJ2-7|TRBV4-1|.|17
CASSLSGLEGSSYEQYF
TGCGCCAGCAGCCTCTCGGGACTGGAGGGGAGCTCCTACGAGCAGTACTTC
>few|TRBJ2-1|TRBV4-2|.|18
CASSQIGGATTAYNEQFF
TGTGCCAGCAGCCAAATTGGGGGGGCAACTACGGCTTACAATGAGCAGTTCTTC
>many|TRBJ2-1|TRBV7-6|TRBD1|16
CASSMTRDRDYNEQFF
TGTGCCAGCAGCATGACCCGGGACAGGGACTACAATGAGCAGTTCTTC
>many|TRBJ2-2|TRBV19|.|14
CASSRSGGTGELFF
TGTGCCAGTAGTCGCTCCGGTGGCACCGGGGAGCTGTTTTTT
>few|TRBJ2-1|TRBV7-9|.|12
CASSLNYNEQFF
TGTGCCAGCAGCCTGAACTACAATGAGCAGTTCTTC
>.|TRBJ2-7|TRBV3-1|.|14
CARSQPGLYYEQYF
TGTGCCAGGAGCCAGCCGGGACTTTACTACGAGCAGTACTTC
>few|TRBJ2-1|TRBV5-1|.|14
CASSLTPSYNEQFF
TGCGCCAGCAGCTTGACGCCCTCCTACAATGAGCAGTTCTTC
>few|TRBJ2-3|TRBV9|.|15
CASSVLPPPADTQYF
TGTGCCAGCAGCGTTCTGCCCCCCCCTGCGGATACGCAGTATTTT
>many|TRBJ2-3|TRBV15|.|13
CATSYGGTDTQYF
TGTGCCACTTCATACGGAGGGACAGATACGCAGTATTTT
>.|TRBJ1-1|TRBV27|.|16
CASSLSGGGGNTEAFF
TGTGCCAGCAGTTTATCGGGGGGGGGGGGGAACACTGAAGCTTTCTTT
>many|TRBJ1-5|TRBV12-3/TRBV12-4|.|13
CASSPQWNQPQHF
TGTGCCAGCAGCCCTCAGTGGAATCAGCCCCAGCATTTT
>many|TRBJ2-3|TRBV7-3|TRBD2|14
CASSRLAGTDTQYF
TGTGCCAGCAGCCGACTAGCGGGGACAGATACGCAGTATTTT
>.|TRBJ1-3|TRBV12-3/TRBV12-4|.|16
CASSLRTANSGNTIYF
TGTGCCAGCAGTTTAAGGACAGCCAACTCTGGAAACACCATATATTTT
>many|TRBJ2-1|TRBV6-1|.|15
CASSSQGGRYNEQFF
TGTGCCAGCAGTTCCCAAGGGGGGCGGTACAATGAGCAGTTCTTC
>many|TRBJ1-2|TRBV6-1|TRBD1|15
CASSLRTGKGHGYTF
TGTGCCAGCAGTCTTAGGACAGGGAAGGGACATGGCTACACCTTC
>.|TRBJ2-3|TRBV7-3|TRBD1|13
CASSANRGDTQYF
TGTGCCAGCAGCGCAAACAGGGGAGATACGCAGTATTTT
>.|TRBJ1-6|TRBV7-2|.|17
CGSSLGPRHTNNSPLRF
TGTGGCAGCAGCTTAGGGCCCAGGCACACGAATAATTCACCCCTCCGCTTT
>many|TRBJ2-3|TRBV7-2|.|17
CASSQNGGAVLTDTQYF
TGTGCCAGCAGCCAAAACGGCGGGGCGGTTCTCACAGATACGCAGTATTTT
>.|TRBJ1-4|TRBV29-1|.|14
CSVSIETPNEKLFF
TGCAGCGTTTCGATAGAGACGCCAAATGAAAAACTGTTTTTT
>many|TRBJ2-2|TRBV15|TRBD1|16
CATSTRTGQRTGELFF
TGTGCCACCAGCACTCGGACAGGACAACGAACCGGGGAGCTGTTTTTT